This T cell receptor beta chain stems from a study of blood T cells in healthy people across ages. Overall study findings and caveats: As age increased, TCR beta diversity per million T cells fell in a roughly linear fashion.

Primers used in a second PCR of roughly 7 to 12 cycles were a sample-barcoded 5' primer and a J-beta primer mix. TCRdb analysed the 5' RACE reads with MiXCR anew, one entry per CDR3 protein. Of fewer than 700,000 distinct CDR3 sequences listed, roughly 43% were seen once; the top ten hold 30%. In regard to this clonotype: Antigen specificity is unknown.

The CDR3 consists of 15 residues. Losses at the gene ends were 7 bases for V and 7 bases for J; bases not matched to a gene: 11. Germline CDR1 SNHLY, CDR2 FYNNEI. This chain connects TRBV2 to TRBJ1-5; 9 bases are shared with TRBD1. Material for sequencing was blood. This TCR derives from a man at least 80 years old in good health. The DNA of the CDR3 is TGTGCCAGCACCTTAGACAGGGGGTTCACACAGCCCCAGCATTTT. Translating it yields CASTLDRGFTQPQHF. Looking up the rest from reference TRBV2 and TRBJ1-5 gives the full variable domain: EPEVTQTPSHQVTQMGQEVILRCVPISNHLYFYWYRQILGQKVEFLVSFYNNEISEKSEIFDDQFSVERPDGSNFTLKIRSTKLEDSAMYFCASTLDRGFTQPQHFGDGTRLSIL.